A selection of T cell receptor beta chains follows, all from one sample in a study of blood T cell repertoires in COVID-19. The data were produced by immunoSEQ multiplex PCR, yet TCRdb's version contains in-frame clones alone and is incomplete. The profile shows approximately 440,000 clones, roughly 87% of them singletons. The sample consisted of PBMCs or T cells enriched from blood (not recorded which). The receptors originated from a man between 18 and 35 years old who had recovered from COVID-19. Each CDR3 is given with its conserved first and last residue. D genes are given only for firm matches. Size is omitted from some rows. Given values are once, few, many or a class for expanded clones.

V gene	J gene	D gene	clone size	CDR3 DNA	CDR3 protein
TRBV7-9	TRBJ1-2	TRBD1	NA	TGTGCCAGCAGCTTAGGGACAGGGGAGCGAGGCTACACCTTC	CASSLGTGERGYTF
TRBV12-5	TRBJ1-2	TRBD1	NA	TGTGCTAGTGGACTAGACAGGGCCTATGGCTACACCTTC	CASGLDRAYGYTF
TRBV19	TRBJ1-1	TRBD1	NA	TGTGCCAGTAGGGCCGGGACAGGGTTTAACACTGAAGCTTTCTTT	CASRAGTGFNTEAFF
TRBV11-2	TRBJ1-1	NA	NA	TGTGCCAGCAGCTTGGCAGGAGGGAACACTGAAGCTTTCTTT	CASSLAGGNTEAFF
TRBV12-3/TRBV12-4	TRBJ1-6	NA	NA	TGTGCCAGCAGTCAGGGGTGGACACCCCTCCACTTT	CASSQGWTPLHF
TRBV7-3	TRBJ2-3	TRBD2	NA	TGTGCCAGCAGCTTAAAGGGACTAGCGGGACCCCTCAGCACAGATACGCAGTATTTT	CASSLKGLAGPLSTDTQYF
TRBV28	TRBJ1-2	NA	NA	TGTGCCAGCACCAGGGGTGGGGGTTATGGCTACACCTTC	CASTRGGGYGYTF
TRBV7-9	TRBJ2-5	NA	few	TGTGCCAGCAGCTTAGGACTGGAAGAGACCCAGTACTTC	CASSLGLEETQYF
TRBV11-3	TRBJ2-1	TRBD2	NA	TGTGCCAGCAGCTGGAGCGGGGGGGCGGCTGAGCAGTTCTTC	CASSWSGGAAEQFF
TRBV13	TRBJ2-1	TRBD2	NA	TGTGCCAGCAGCCCAAGCGGGGAGGGCTCCTACAATGAGCAGTTCTTC	CASSPSGEGSYNEQFF
TRBV7-9	TRBJ2-5	NA	NA	TGTGCCAGCAGCTTTATCGGGGAGACCCAGTACTTC	CASSFIGETQYF
TRBV10-3	TRBJ2-7	NA	NA	TGTGCCATCAGTGAGTCGTTCCGCGGGGACGAGCAGTACTTC	CAISESFRGDEQYF
TRBV7-8	TRBJ2-2	TRBD1	many	TGTGCCAGCAGTTTTGCAAGCTTGGCCGGGACAGGGTGGGGAACCGGGGAGCTGTTTTTT	CASSFASLAGTGWGTGELFF
TRBV27	TRBJ1-1	NA	once	TGTGCCAGCAGTCCCCGGAGAGGATGGAACACTGAAGCTTTCTTT	CASSPRRGWNTEAFF
TRBV2	TRBJ1-1	TRBD1	once	TGTGCCAGCAGGAGGGGGCAGGGGGTGTACACTGAAGCTTTCTTT	CASRRGQGVYTEAFF
TRBV19	TRBJ1-1	NA	NA	TGTGCCAGTAGACCGGGACAAGCTTTATCTGAAGCTTTCTTT	CASRPGQALSEAFF
TRBV2	TRBJ1-2	NA	NA	TGTGCCAGCAGTGAACGGGGGAATGGCTACACCTTC	CASSERGNGYTF
TRBV11-2	TRBJ2-5	TRBD2	NA	TGTGCCAGCAGCTTAGGCGGGGGGCGGCCTCTTGACTTC	CASSLGGGRPLDF
TRBV7-8	TRBJ2-6	NA	NA	TGTGCCAGCAGCTTTGGCCTTCCTGGGGCCAACGTCCTGACTTTC	CASSFGLPGANVLTF
TRBV19	TRBJ1-1	NA	NA	TGTGCCAGTAGTATGTCGGTGAAGAACACTGAAGCTTTCTTT	CASSMSVKNTEAFF
TRBV19	TRBJ1-6	TRBD1	NA	TGTGCCAGTAGTATCCAGGGGGCCGCACCCGTGGGATCACCCCTCCACTTT	CASSIQGAAPVGSPLHF
TRBV2	TRBJ1-5	NA	few	TGTGCCAGCAGTGATACAGGGAATCAGCCCCAGCATTTT	CASSDTGNQPQHF
TRBV4-1	TRBJ2-7	NA	NA	TGCGCCAGCAGCCAACTTGCGGGAATGGACGAGCAGTACTTC	CASSQLAGMDEQYF
TRBV28	TRBJ1-2	NA	NA	TGTGCCAGCAGTTTTCAAACGGGGTATGGCTACACCTTC	CASSFQTGYGYTF
TRBV6-5	TRBJ2-7	NA	NA	TGTGCCAGCAGTTACCGGCAGGGGTTATCCTACGAGCAGTACTTC	CASSYRQGLSYEQYF
TRBV24-1	TRBJ1-6	NA	once	TGTGCCACCCGGGACACCAATAATTCACCCCTCCACTTT	CATRDTNNSPLHF
TRBV14	TRBJ1-1	TRBD1	NA	TGTGCCAGCAGCCAGCCCCAGGGGGTGGCTGAAGCTTTCTTT	CASSQPQGVAEAFF
TRBV3-1/TRBV3-2	TRBJ1-3	TRBD1	NA	TGTGCCAGCAGCCAGGGGAAGGGGGCCGGAAACACCATATATTTT	CASSQGKGAGNTIYF
TRBV5-8	TRBJ1-6	NA	NA	TGTGCCAGCAGCTTGGGGCAGGGGACTAATTCACCCCTCCACTTT	CASSLGQGTNSPLHF
TRBV11-2	TRBJ2-7	NA	NA	TGTGCCAGCAGCCCGTCCAGGGTTTCCTACGAGCAGTACTTC	CASSPSRVSYEQYF
TRBV25-1	TRBJ1-6	TRBD1	NA	TGTGCCAGCAGTGGACAGGGAACAATTCATTCACCCCTCCACTTT	CASSGQGTIHSPLHF